The rows below give T cell receptor beta chains drawn from one sample of a study of cytomegalovirus exposure and HLA in healthy donors. The table came from immunoSEQ multiplex PCR; TCRdb's copy has only in-frame clones and leaves some out. The repertoire shows about 140,000 clones; the top ten hold about 2.2%. Sequencing used PBMCs. The source is a young woman in good health and CMV-seronegative. CDR3s include the opening cysteine and the closing phenylalanine or tryptophan.

>TRBJ2-3|TRBV19
CASSVLAASTDTQYF
>TRBJ2-1|TRBV7-6
CASSLVTASGTNEQFF
>TRBJ1-2|TRBV7-9
CASSLAGQGARLGYTF
>TRBJ2-5|TRBV27
CASRLQLAREETQYF
>TRBJ2-3|TRBV4-1
CASSQDAFIAGETDTQYF
>TRBJ1-4|TRBV5-6
CASSSLRQVSNEKLFF
>TRBJ1-2|TRBV29-1
CSVQTGAEYGYTF
>TRBJ1-1|TRBV29-1
CSVRSQGGTEAFF
>TRBJ1-1|TRBV5-1
CASSLYGTVDMNTEAFF
>TRBJ2-5|TRBV5-4
CASRGTSGSQETRYF
>TRBJ1-1|TRBV9
CASSVGTPTEAFF
>TRBJ1-4|TRBV6-5
CATYRARGEKLFF
>TRBJ1-6|TRBV6-1
CASSARDRESYNSPLHF
>TRBJ2-3|TRBV5-6
CASSPGTGSADTQYF
>TRBJ1-5|TRBV6-1
CASKRGNQPQHF
>TRBJ1-1|TRBV19
CASTKGQTNTEAFF
>TRBJ1-2|TRBV28
CASSGTGSNYGYTF
>TRBJ2-1|TRBV30
CAWSPALTSGPYNEQFF
>TRBJ2-7|TRBV7-8
CASSLVQGAGYEQYF
>TRBJ2-1|TRBV19
CASNREGSYNEQFF
>TRBJ1-4|TRBV6-5
CASSYSTGTSEKLFF
>TRBJ2-1|TRBV6-4
CASSDGTSNEQFF
>TRBJ2-7|TRBV7-2
CASSSRWTSVYEQYF
>TRBJ2-1|TRBV29-1
CSVQLAGEGTYNEQFF
>TRBJ2-3|TRBV7-8
CASSLPELVTDTQYF
>TRBJ2-3|TRBV5-1
CASSPQGLGTDTQYF
>TRBJ2-7|TRBV7-9
CASSLARASGNYEQYF
>TRBJ2-2|TRBV13
CASSLGTGRTGELFF
>TRBJ2-7|TRBV5-5
CASSFRAEQYF
>TRBJ1-1|TRBV29-1
CSASGTGGLEAFF
>TRBJ1-1|TRBV2
CASSQQGNTEAFF
>TRBJ2-1|TRBV18
CASSPPEAGGYNEQFF
>TRBJ2-3|TRBV9
CASSAVTDTQYF
>TRBJ1-3|TRBV2
CASSEQGDGNTIYF